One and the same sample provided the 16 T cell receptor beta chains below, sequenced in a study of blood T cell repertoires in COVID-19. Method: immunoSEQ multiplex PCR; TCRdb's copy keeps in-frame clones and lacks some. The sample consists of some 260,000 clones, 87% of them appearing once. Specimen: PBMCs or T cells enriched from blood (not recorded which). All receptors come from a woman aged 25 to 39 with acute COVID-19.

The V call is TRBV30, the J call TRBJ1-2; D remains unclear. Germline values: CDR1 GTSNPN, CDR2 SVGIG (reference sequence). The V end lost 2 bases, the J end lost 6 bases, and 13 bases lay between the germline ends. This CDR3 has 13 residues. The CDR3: CAWSPWIGNGYTF. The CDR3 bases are TGTGCCTGGAGTCCTTGGATCGGGAATGGCTACACCTTC.

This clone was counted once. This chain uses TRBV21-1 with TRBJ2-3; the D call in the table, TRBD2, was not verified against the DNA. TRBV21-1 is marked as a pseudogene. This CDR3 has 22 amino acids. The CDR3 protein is CASSKEPFQRGRAWGPTDTQYF. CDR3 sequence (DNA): TGTGCCAGCAGCAAAGAGCCCTTTCAACGCGGGAGGGCCTGGGGGCCCACAGATACGCAGTATTTT.

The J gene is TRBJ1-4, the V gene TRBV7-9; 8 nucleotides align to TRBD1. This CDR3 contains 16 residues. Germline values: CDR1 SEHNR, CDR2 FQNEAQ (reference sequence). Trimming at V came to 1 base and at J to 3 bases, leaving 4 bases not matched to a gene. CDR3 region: CASSLGDRGPNEKLFF. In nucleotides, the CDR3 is TGTGCCAGCAGCTTAGGAGACAGGGGACCTAATGAAAAACTGTTTTTT. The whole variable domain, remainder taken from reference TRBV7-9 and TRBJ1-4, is DTGVSQNPRHKITKRGQNVTFRCDPISEHNRLYWYRQTLGQGPEFLTYFQNEAQLEKSRLLSDRFSAERPKGSFSTLEIQRTEQGDSAMYLCASSLGDRGPNEKLFFGSGTQLSVL.

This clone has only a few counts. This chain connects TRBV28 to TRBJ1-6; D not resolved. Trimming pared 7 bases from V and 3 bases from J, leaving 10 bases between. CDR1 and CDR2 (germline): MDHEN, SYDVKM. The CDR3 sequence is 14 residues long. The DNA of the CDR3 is TGTGCCAGCAACAGCCGCAGCTATAATTCACCCCTCCACTTT. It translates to CASNSRSYNSPLHF.

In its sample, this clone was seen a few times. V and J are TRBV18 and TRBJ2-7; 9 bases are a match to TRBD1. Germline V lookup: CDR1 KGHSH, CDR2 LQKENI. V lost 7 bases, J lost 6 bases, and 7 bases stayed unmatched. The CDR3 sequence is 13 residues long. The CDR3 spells CASLDRGGREQYF. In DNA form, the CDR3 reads TGTGCCAGCTTGGACAGGGGTGGACGCGAGCAGTACTTC.

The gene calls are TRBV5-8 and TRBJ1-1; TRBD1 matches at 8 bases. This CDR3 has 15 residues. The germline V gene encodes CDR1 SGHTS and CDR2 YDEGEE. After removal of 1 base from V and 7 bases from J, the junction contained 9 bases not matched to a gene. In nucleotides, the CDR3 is TGTGCCAGCAGCTTGCTCGGACAGGGCGTAGGTGAAGCTTTCTTT. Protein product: CASSLLGQGVGEAFF.

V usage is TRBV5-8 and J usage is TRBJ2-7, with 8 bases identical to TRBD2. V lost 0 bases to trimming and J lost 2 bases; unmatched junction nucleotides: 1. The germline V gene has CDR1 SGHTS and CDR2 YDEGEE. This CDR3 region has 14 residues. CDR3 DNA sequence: TGTGCCAGCAGCTTGGCGGGGGGGGCCTACGAGCAGTACTTC. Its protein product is CASSLAGGAYEQYF.

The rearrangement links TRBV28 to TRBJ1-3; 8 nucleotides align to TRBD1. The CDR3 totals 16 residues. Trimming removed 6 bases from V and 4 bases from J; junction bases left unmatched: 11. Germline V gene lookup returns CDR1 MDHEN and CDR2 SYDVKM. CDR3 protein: CASSFFQGALGNTIYF. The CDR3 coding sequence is TGTGCCAGCAGCTTTTTTCAGGGGGCGTTAGGAAACACCATATATTTT.

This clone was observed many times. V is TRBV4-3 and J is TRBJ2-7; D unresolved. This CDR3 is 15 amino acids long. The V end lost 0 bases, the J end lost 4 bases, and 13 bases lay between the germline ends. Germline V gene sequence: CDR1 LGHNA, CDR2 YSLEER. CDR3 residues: CASSQDRGGVYEQYF. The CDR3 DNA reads TGCGCCAGCAGCCAAGACCGAGGCGGTGTTTACGAGCAGTACTTC.

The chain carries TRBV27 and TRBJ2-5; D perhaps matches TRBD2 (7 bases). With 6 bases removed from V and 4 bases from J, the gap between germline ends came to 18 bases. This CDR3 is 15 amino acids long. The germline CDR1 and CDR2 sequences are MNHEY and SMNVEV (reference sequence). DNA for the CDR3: TGTGCCAGCAGCGCCTGGGGGGCTAGCGGAGAGACCCAGTACTTC. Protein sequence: CASSAWGASGETQYF.

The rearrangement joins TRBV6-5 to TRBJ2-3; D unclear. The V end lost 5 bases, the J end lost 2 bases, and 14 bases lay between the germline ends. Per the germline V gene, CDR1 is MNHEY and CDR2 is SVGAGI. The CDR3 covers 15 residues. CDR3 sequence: CASSTLDADTDTQYF. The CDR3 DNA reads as TGTGCCAGCAGTACGCTAGATGCCGACACAGATACGCAGTATTTT.

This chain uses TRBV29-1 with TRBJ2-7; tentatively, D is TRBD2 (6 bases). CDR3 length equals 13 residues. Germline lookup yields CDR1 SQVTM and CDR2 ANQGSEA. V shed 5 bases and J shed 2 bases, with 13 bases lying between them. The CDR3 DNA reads TGCAGCGTTATCCTCGGGGGTACCTACGAGCAGTACTTC. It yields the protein CSVILGGTYEQYF.

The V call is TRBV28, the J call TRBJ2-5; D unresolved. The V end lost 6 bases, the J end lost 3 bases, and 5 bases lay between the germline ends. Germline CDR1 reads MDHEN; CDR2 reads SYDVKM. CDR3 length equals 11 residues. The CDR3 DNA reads TGTGCCAGCAGGTCAAAAGAGACCCAGTACTTC. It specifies CASRSKETQYF.

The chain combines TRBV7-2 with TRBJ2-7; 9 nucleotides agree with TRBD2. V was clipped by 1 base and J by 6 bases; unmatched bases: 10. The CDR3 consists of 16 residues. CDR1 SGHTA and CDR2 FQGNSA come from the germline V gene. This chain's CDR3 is CASSLGGAGGRSEQYF. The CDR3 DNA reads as TGTGCCAGCAGCTTAGGGGGAGCGGGAGGTAGAAGCGAGCAGTACTTC.

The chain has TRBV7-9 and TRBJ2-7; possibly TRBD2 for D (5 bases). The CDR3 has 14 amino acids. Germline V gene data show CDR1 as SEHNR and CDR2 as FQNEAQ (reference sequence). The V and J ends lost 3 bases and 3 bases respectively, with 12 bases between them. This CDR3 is CASSFDGLVYEQYF. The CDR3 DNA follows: TGTGCCAGCAGCTTTGACGGACTGGTCTACGAGCAGTACTTC.

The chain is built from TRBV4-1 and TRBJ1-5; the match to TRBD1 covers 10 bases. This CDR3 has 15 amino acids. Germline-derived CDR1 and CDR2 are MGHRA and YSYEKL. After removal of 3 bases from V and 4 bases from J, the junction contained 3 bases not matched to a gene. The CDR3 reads CASSQGQGQNQPQHF. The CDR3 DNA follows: TGCGCCAGCAGCCAGGGACAGGGGCAAAATCAGCCCCAGCATTTT.